This T cell receptor beta chain stems from a study of CD8 T cells in ankylosing spondylitis. Study-level findings and limits: Clones linked to the disease showed a CD8+ phenotype. They occurred at relatively low frequencies in peripheral blood.

TCR beta libraries were made by quantitative 5'-RACE with molecular barcodes. TCRdb re-analysed the 5' RACE reads in MiXCR, keeping a single row per CDR3 protein. The data contain fewer than 400,000 distinct CDR3 sequences, approximately 15% of them singletons. The CDR3 loop spans 14 amino acids. V dropped 1 base and J dropped 7 bases, with 14 bases sitting between them. The sample holds a few counts of this clonotype. The antigen is unknown. The origin of this receptor is a male donor with ankylosing spondylitis or in good health (not recorded which). The sequencing sample was made of blood, either unsorted or a sorted T cell fraction (not recorded which). The rearrangement links TRBV12-3 or TRBV12-4 to TRBJ2-7; D ambiguous. The CDR3 nucleotides read TGTGCCAGCAGTTTAGGAGGCTCGTTGGAGGAGCAGTACTTC. Its translation is CASSLGGSLEEQYF.